A selection of T cell receptor beta chains follows, all from one sample in a study of cytomegalovirus exposure and HLA in healthy donors. Produced via immunoSEQ multiplex PCR; TCRdb's table is partial and in-frame only. The repertoire has 90,000 to 140,000 clones, roughly 80% of them found once; the top ten carry 8.5% to 10%. The source material was PBMCs. All receptors derive from a woman aged 40 to 49 in good health and CMV-seropositive. The CDR3 runs from the conserved cysteine through the conserved F or W. A D gene is named only where the DNA matches it firmly. A row's size may be missing; if present it is once, few, many or a size class.

v_call: TRBV18; d_call: TRBD1; j_call: TRBJ2-7; clone_size: once; cdr3_aa: CASSPGTGDYEQYF; cdr3_nt: TGTGCCAGCTCACCAGGGACAGGGGACTACGAGCAGTACTTC
v_call: TRBV7-3; d_call: -; j_call: TRBJ1-2; clone_size: -; cdr3_aa: CASSNREGYGYTF; cdr3_nt: TGTGCCAGCAGCAACAGGGAGGGCTATGGCTACACCTTC
v_call: TRBV4-3; d_call: -; j_call: TRBJ2-1; clone_size: -; cdr3_aa: CARSEQFF; cdr3_nt: TGCGCCAGGAGTGAGCAGTTCTTC
v_call: TRBV4-3; d_call: -; j_call: TRBJ1-3; clone_size: -; cdr3_aa: CASSQGTGTGNTIYF; cdr3_nt: TGCGCCAGCAGCCAGGGAACAGGGACTGGAAACACCATATATTTT
v_call: TRBV7-3; d_call: -; j_call: TRBJ2-7; clone_size: -; cdr3_aa: CASSLARGAYEQYF; cdr3_nt: TGTGCCAGCAGCTTAGCACGGGGTGCCTACGAGCAGTACTTC
v_call: TRBV7-9; d_call: TRBD1; j_call: TRBJ2-1; clone_size: once; cdr3_aa: CASSLALGQGTYNEQFF; cdr3_nt: TGTGCCAGCAGCTTAGCCTTAGGACAGGGGACCTACAATGAGCAGTTCTTC
v_call: TRBV27; d_call: -; j_call: TRBJ2-7; clone_size: -; cdr3_aa: CASRSLVADLYEQYF; cdr3_nt: TGTGCCAGCCGTTCTCTTGTAGCGGACCTCTACGAGCAGTACTTC
v_call: TRBV19; d_call: -; j_call: TRBJ1-2; clone_size: -; cdr3_aa: CASSISRASTLHGYTF; cdr3_nt: TGTGCCAGTAGTATAAGCAGGGCCTCTACCCTTCATGGCTACACCTTC
v_call: TRBV19; d_call: -; j_call: TRBJ2-5; clone_size: -; cdr3_aa: CASSIGGLSQETQYF; cdr3_nt: TGTGCCAGTAGTATAGGGGGCCTGTCACAAGAGACCCAGTACTTC
v_call: TRBV4-1; d_call: TRBD1; j_call: TRBJ1-2; clone_size: -; cdr3_aa: CASSQGGTVIYGYTF; cdr3_nt: TGCGCCAGCAGCCAAGGTGGGACAGTGATATATGGCTACACCTTC
v_call: TRBV28; d_call: TRBD1; j_call: TRBJ2-5; clone_size: -; cdr3_aa: CASSEPSNRGHRYF; cdr3_nt: TGTGCCAGCAGTGAGCCCTCCAACAGGGGACATCGGTACTTC
v_call: TRBV6-5; d_call: -; j_call: TRBJ1-1; clone_size: few; cdr3_aa: CASRGQNTEAFF; cdr3_nt: TGTGCCAGCAGAGGACAGAACACTGAAGCTTTCTTT
v_call: TRBV5-4; d_call: -; j_call: TRBJ2-5; clone_size: -; cdr3_aa: CASRTRLGGQETQYF; cdr3_nt: TGTGCCAGCAGGACCCGACTCGGGGGCCAAGAGACCCAGTACTTC
v_call: TRBV18; d_call: TRBD1; j_call: TRBJ1-1; clone_size: -; cdr3_aa: CASSPDRVPTEAFF; cdr3_nt: TGTGCCAGCTCACCGGACAGGGTGCCCACTGAAGCTTTCTTT
v_call: TRBV7-9; d_call: -; j_call: TRBJ2-1; clone_size: -; cdr3_aa: CSSGSWTRSSYNEQFF; cdr3_nt: TGTTCCAGCGGGTCTTGGACAAGAAGCTCCTACAATGAGCAGTTCTTC
v_call: TRBV27; d_call: TRBD1; j_call: TRBJ2-7; clone_size: -; cdr3_aa: CASSSKTDRLGEQYF; cdr3_nt: TGTGCCAGCAGTTCGAAAACGGACAGGTTGGGCGAGCAGTACTTC
v_call: TRBV5-1; d_call: -; j_call: TRBJ2-7; clone_size: -; cdr3_aa: CASSVAGDEQYF; cdr3_nt: TGCGCCAGCAGCGTGGCGGGTGACGAGCAGTACTTC
v_call: TRBV7-9; d_call: TRBD1; j_call: TRBJ1-5; clone_size: -; cdr3_aa: CASSFGTGNQPQHF; cdr3_nt: TGTGCCAGCAGCTTTGGGACAGGGAATCAGCCCCAGCATTTT
v_call: TRBV7-3; d_call: -; j_call: TRBJ2-1; clone_size: -; cdr3_aa: CASSLGGLIYNEQFF; cdr3_nt: TGTGCCAGCAGCTTAGGAGGGCTTATTTACAATGAGCAGTTCTTC
v_call: TRBV11-2; d_call: TRBD2; j_call: TRBJ2-1; clone_size: few; cdr3_aa: CASSLTRTSVYEQFF; cdr3_nt: TGTGCCAGCAGCTTAACTCGGACTAGCGTCTATGAGCAGTTCTTC
v_call: TRBV4-1; d_call: TRBD2; j_call: TRBJ2-3; clone_size: -; cdr3_aa: CASSPLAGSSTDTQYF; cdr3_nt: TGCGCCAGCAGTCCTCTAGCGGGTTCTAGCACAGATACGCAGTATTTT
v_call: TRBV11-1; d_call: TRBD2; j_call: TRBJ2-3; clone_size: -; cdr3_aa: CASSISLAEDTDTQYF; cdr3_nt: TGTGCCAGCAGTATTTCCCTAGCGGAGGACACAGATACGCAGTATTTT
v_call: TRBV9; d_call: TRBD2; j_call: TRBJ2-1; clone_size: -; cdr3_aa: CASSVTGTSAFHEQFF; cdr3_nt: TGTGCCAGCAGCGTCACCGGGACTAGCGCCTTCCATGAGCAGTTCTTC
v_call: TRBV27; d_call: -; j_call: TRBJ1-1; clone_size: once; cdr3_aa: CASSFRLRDTEAFF; cdr3_nt: TGTGCCAGCAGTTTTCGGCTCAGGGACACTGAAGCTTTCTTT
v_call: TRBV19; d_call: -; j_call: TRBJ1-1; clone_size: -; cdr3_aa: CASSIASFVGENTEAFF; cdr3_nt: TGTGCCAGTAGTATTGCTTCTTTTGTTGGAGAGAACACTGAAGCTTTCTTT
v_call: TRBV15; d_call: -; j_call: TRBJ2-2; clone_size: -; cdr3_aa: CATSRQGNTGELFF; cdr3_nt: TGTGCCACCAGCAGACAGGGGAACACCGGGGAGCTGTTTTTT
v_call: TRBV5-1; d_call: TRBD1; j_call: TRBJ2-5; clone_size: -; cdr3_aa: CASSFSQGVRETQYF; cdr3_nt: TGCGCCAGCAGCTTCTCACAGGGGGTACGGGAGACCCAGTACTTC
v_call: TRBV7-6; d_call: TRBD1; j_call: TRBJ2-3; clone_size: -; cdr3_aa: CASSRDRVDDTQYF; cdr3_nt: TGTGCCAGCAGCCGGGACAGGGTAGATGATACGCAGTATTTT
v_call: TRBV7-9; d_call: TRBD2; j_call: TRBJ2-7; clone_size: once; cdr3_aa: CASSSGLADYEQYF; cdr3_nt: TGTGCCAGCAGCTCGGGACTAGCGGACTACGAGCAGTACTTC
v_call: TRBV29-1; d_call: TRBD1; j_call: TRBJ1-2; clone_size: few; cdr3_aa: CSVEKGQGGGYTF; cdr3_nt: TGCAGCGTTGAAAAGGGACAGGGGGGCGGCTACACCTTC
v_call: TRBV5-6; d_call: -; j_call: TRBJ2-7; clone_size: once; cdr3_aa: CASSLTGSYEQYF; cdr3_nt: TGTGCCAGCAGCTTGACAGGTTCCTACGAGCAGTACTTC
v_call: TRBV27; d_call: -; j_call: TRBJ1-2; clone_size: -; cdr3_aa: CASSFTLAGSNYGYTF; cdr3_nt: TGTGCCAGCAGTTTCACTCTCGCAGGGTCTAACTATGGCTACACCTTC
v_call: TRBV5-1; d_call: TRBD1; j_call: TRBJ2-2; clone_size: -; cdr3_aa: CASSLTGTGSMGELFF; cdr3_nt: TGCGCCAGCAGCTTGACCGGGACAGGGAGTATGGGGGAGCTGTTTTTT
v_call: TRBV11-1; d_call: -; j_call: TRBJ2-3; clone_size: few; cdr3_aa: CASSFMGGLLYTQYF; cdr3_nt: TGTGCCAGCAGTTTCATGGGGGGACTTCTTTATACGCAGTATTTT
v_call: TRBV7-6; d_call: -; j_call: TRBJ1-6; clone_size: -; cdr3_aa: CASSLLPGSYNSPLHF; cdr3_nt: TGTGCCAGCAGCTTACTTCCCGGGTCCTATAATTCACCCCTCCACTTT
v_call: TRBV5-1; d_call: -; j_call: TRBJ1-1; clone_size: once; cdr3_aa: CASSSQLPGPNTEAFF; cdr3_nt: TGCGCCAGCAGCTCCCAGCTGCCAGGGCCGAACACTGAAGCTTTCTTT
v_call: TRBV19; d_call: -; j_call: TRBJ1-2; clone_size: -; cdr3_aa: CASSSVDKGSYGYTF; cdr3_nt: TGTGCCAGTAGCTCGGTGGATAAAGGGAGCTATGGCTACACCTTC
v_call: TRBV7-3; d_call: -; j_call: TRBJ1-6; clone_size: few; cdr3_aa: CASSLNGGDSPLHF; cdr3_nt: TGTGCCAGCAGCTTAAATGGGGGCGACTCACCCCTCCACTTT
v_call: TRBV6-6; d_call: -; j_call: TRBJ2-1; clone_size: few; cdr3_aa: CASSTSGSSYNEQFF; cdr3_nt: TGTGCCAGCAGTACATCGGGGAGTTCCTACAATGAGCAGTTCTTC
v_call: TRBV30; d_call: -; j_call: TRBJ2-1; clone_size: -; cdr3_aa: CAWSQGGAGGNEQFF; cdr3_nt: TGTGCCTGGAGTCAGGGGGGGGCGGGGGGAAATGAGCAGTTCTTC
v_call: TRBV7-2; d_call: -; j_call: TRBJ1-1; clone_size: -; cdr3_aa: CASSLVWGREAEAFF; cdr3_nt: TGTGCCAGCAGCTTAGTGTGGGGGCGCGAGGCTGAAGCTTTCTTT
v_call: TRBV27; d_call: TRBD2; j_call: TRBJ2-4; clone_size: -; cdr3_aa: CASSSLAGRAKNIQYF; cdr3_nt: TGTGCCAGCAGTTCCCTAGCGGGACGAGCCAAAAACATTCAGTACTTC
v_call: TRBV9; d_call: -; j_call: TRBJ1-6; clone_size: -; cdr3_aa: CASSVENYNSPLHF; cdr3_nt: TGTGCCAGCAGCGTTGAGAACTATAATTCACCCCTCCACTTT
v_call: TRBV7-9; d_call: -; j_call: TRBJ1-3; clone_size: -; cdr3_aa: CASSLVISGNTIYF; cdr3_nt: TGTGCCAGCAGCTTAGTTATCTCTGGAAACACCATATATTTT
v_call: TRBV7-9; d_call: TRBD1; j_call: TRBJ2-2; clone_size: -; cdr3_aa: CSSSFTGTGPAGELFF; cdr3_nt: TGTTCCAGCAGCTTTACCGGGACAGGTCCCGCCGGGGAGCTGTTTTTT
v_call: TRBV4-1; d_call: -; j_call: TRBJ1-4; clone_size: -; cdr3_aa: CASSVHRREKLFF; cdr3_nt: TGCGCCAGCAGCGTCCACAGGCGGGAAAAACTGTTTTTT
v_call: TRBV5-1; d_call: TRBD2; j_call: TRBJ2-1; clone_size: once; cdr3_aa: CASSWGLAGDNEQFF; cdr3_nt: TGCGCCAGCAGCTGGGGACTAGCGGGAGACAATGAGCAGTTCTTC
v_call: TRBV27; d_call: -; j_call: TRBJ2-7; clone_size: -; cdr3_aa: CASSPFEGPYEQYF; cdr3_nt: TGTGCCAGCAGTCCCTTTGAGGGCCCCTACGAGCAGTACTTC
v_call: TRBV4-2; d_call: TRBD1; j_call: TRBJ1-3; clone_size: -; cdr3_aa: CASSQEEGTGGNTIYF; cdr3_nt: TGTGCCAGCAGCCAAGAAGAGGGGACAGGGGGAAACACCATATATTTT
v_call: TRBV6-5; d_call: TRBD1; j_call: TRBJ1-4; clone_size: -; cdr3_aa: CASSSDRERLEKLFF; cdr3_nt: TGTGCCAGCAGTTCGGACAGGGAAAGGCTCGAAAAACTGTTTTTT
v_call: TRBV19; d_call: TRBD1; j_call: TRBJ2-3; clone_size: -; cdr3_aa: CASSNSAGGDTDTQYF; cdr3_nt: TGTGCCAGTAGTAATTCGGCAGGGGGTGACACAGATACGCAGTATTTT
v_call: TRBV4-3; d_call: TRBD1; j_call: TRBJ1-2; clone_size: -; cdr3_aa: CASSQGGQGGSNYGYTF; cdr3_nt: TGCGCCAGCAGCCAAGGTGGACAGGGGGGGAGTAACTATGGCTACACCTTC
v_call: TRBV5-1; d_call: -; j_call: TRBJ2-7; clone_size: -; cdr3_aa: CASSPGYYEQYF; cdr3_nt: TGCGCCAGCAGCCCAGGGTACTACGAGCAGTACTTC
v_call: TRBV2; d_call: TRBD2; j_call: TRBJ2-5; clone_size: -; cdr3_aa: CASTDSGRGREIQYF; cdr3_nt: TGTGCCAGCACGGATAGCGGGAGAGGTCGGGAGATCCAGTACTTC
v_call: TRBV6-6; d_call: -; j_call: TRBJ1-2; clone_size: -; cdr3_aa: CASSYGGASYGYTF; cdr3_nt: TGTGCCAGCAGTTACGGGGGGGCCAGCTATGGCTACACCTTC
v_call: TRBV7-2; d_call: TRBD1; j_call: TRBJ1-2; clone_size: -; cdr3_aa: CASSRGGQGDGYTF; cdr3_nt: TGTGCCAGCAGCCGAGGGGGACAGGGGGACGGCTACACCTTC
v_call: TRBV2; d_call: -; j_call: TRBJ1-1; clone_size: -; cdr3_aa: CASSDSSHTEAFF; cdr3_nt: TGTGCCAGCAGTGATTCTTCCCACACTGAAGCTTTCTTT
v_call: TRBV7-8; d_call: TRBD1; j_call: TRBJ1-3; clone_size: -; cdr3_aa: CASRRDRQGNTIYF; cdr3_nt: TGTGCCAGCAGGCGGGACAGGCAAGGAAACACCATATATTTT
v_call: TRBV14; d_call: -; j_call: TRBJ2-3; clone_size: -; cdr3_aa: CASSQDRLASTDTQYF; cdr3_nt: TGTGCCAGCAGCCAAGATAGGCTAGCGAGCACAGATACGCAGTATTTT